This entry lists 21 T cell receptor beta chains sequenced from one sample in a study of response to subunit inactivated influenza vaccine (dated by TCRdb to 2016 to 2019). Libraries were prepared through RT-PCR. The data were produced on an Illumina HiSeq 2500. TCRdb ran its own pipeline on the public reads, namely fastp trimming at Q25 and MiXCR clone calling, and kept in-frame beta chains. Each CDR3 protein appears once, grouped with its most common genes and DNA. The sample table contains about 700,000 distinct CDR3 sequences; only one count was recorded for over 11% of them. 6.5% to 8.5% of the sample is taken by the ten largest. Here the sequenced sample was PBMCs from blood, taken 14 to 15 days before vaccination. The source is a man aged 45-65 years who received an inactivated influenza vaccine. Donor details come from another sample of the same person, matched by shared clones.

Only a few counts were recorded for this clonotype. The chain is built from TRBV20-1 and TRBJ2-3; D is unresolved. The ends were cut back, 5 bases at V and 0 bases at J, with 15 bases in the middle. The CDR3 is 15 amino acids. The germline CDR1 and CDR2 sequences are DFQATT and SNEGSKA (reference sequence). CDR3 nucleotides: TGCAGTGCTTTAGGTTCTAGACCTAGCACAGATACGCAGTATTTT. Its translation: CSALGSRPSTDTQYF.

The chain employs TRBV7-2 and TRBJ1-6; D gene unclear. Deletions cut 3 bases from V and 3 bases from J, with 12 bases between. Germline V gene sequence: CDR1 SGHTA, CDR2 FQGNSA. This CDR3 has 16 amino acids. The CDR3 DNA sequence: TGTGCCAGCAGCTTTCGGATCGGGATCTATAATTCACCCCTCCACTTT. Translation gives CASSFRIGIYNSPLHF.

The genes are TRBV18 and TRBJ1-3; D is unclear. Trimming removed 3 bases at V and 1 base at J, with 10 bases between. Germline CDR1 is KGHSH and CDR2 is LQKENI. The CDR3 sequence is 15 residues long. CDR3 residues: CASSPTIGSGNTIYF. CDR3 bases: TGTGCCAGCTCACCCACCATAGGGTCTGGAAACACCATATATTTT.

V and J are TRBV6-1 and TRBJ2-7, with D perhaps matching TRBD1 (6 bases). CDR3 length: 15 residues. CDR1 MNHNS and CDR2 SASEGT come from the germline V gene. V lost 2 bases, J lost 3 bases, and 14 bases lay in between. The chain's CDR3 is CASSEFSGVGYEQYF. The CDR3 DNA reads as TGTGCCAGCAGTGAATTCTCAGGGGTAGGCTACGAGCAGTACTTC.

This clonotype came up a few times. The germline gene is not matched at one end of the junction; a read error may be the cause. The chain combines TRBV20-1 with TRBJ2-5, with 7 bases that match TRBD1. Germline loops: CDR1 DFQATT, CDR2 SNEGSKA (reference sequence). The CDR3 has 12 amino acids. CDR3 region: CSAGQVQETQYF. Written as DNA, the CDR3 is TGCAGTGCTGGACAGGTTCAAGAGACTCAGTACTTC.

This rearrangement joins TRBV6-2 or TRBV6-3 to TRBJ2-1; TRBD1 or TRBD2 may be the D gene (5 bases each). Per the germline V gene, CDR1 is MNHEY and CDR2 is SVGEGT. V lost 6 bases, J lost 8 bases, and 17 bases lay in between. The CDR3 extends over 14 amino acids. For the CDR3, the DNA is TGTGCCAGCAGAATTGGGGACCCCTGGGATGAGCAGTTCTTC. Protein sequence: CASRIGDPWDEQFF.

There are a few counts of this clonotype. V is TRBV9 and J is TRBJ2-3, with D uncertain. The V and J ends lost 3 bases and 3 bases respectively, with 8 bases between them. The CDR3 is made up of 13 amino acids. The germline V gene encodes CDR1 SGDLS and CDR2 YYNGEE. CDR3 coding DNA: TGTGCCAGCAGCGAGGGTGGGACAGATACGCAGTATTTT. The encoded protein is CASSEGGTDTQYF.

The rearrangement joins TRBV28 to TRBJ2-1; 12 nucleotides align to TRBD1. V lost 6 bases to trimming and J lost 9 bases; unmatched junction nucleotides: 12. The germline CDR1 and CDR2 sequences are MDHEN and SYDVKM. The CDR3 consists of 16 residues. CDR3 sequence (DNA): TGTGCCAGCAGACCGAACCGGGACAGGGGGCGGGCTGAGCAGTTCTTC. This translates into CASRPNRDRGRAEQFF.

This clonotype was seen repeatedly, ten times or more. The rearrangement joins TRBV2 to TRBJ2-7; 13 bases fit TRBD2. The CDR3 is 17 amino acids. Germline CDR1 is SNHLY and CDR2 is FYNNEI. V was pared by 0 bases and J by 4 bases, with 6 bases of the junction left unmatched. The CDR3 is CASSEAGLAGERYEQYF. The CDR3 bases are TGTGCCAGCAGTGAAGCCGGACTAGCGGGAGAAAGGTACGAGCAGTACTTC.

In its sample, this clonotype was seen many times. This sequence joins TRBV27 and TRBJ1-3, with D tentatively TRBD1 (5 bases). With 5 bases removed from V and 0 bases from J, the gap between germline ends came to 14 bases. The CDR3 covers 16 residues. Germline V gives CDR1 MNHEY, CDR2 SMNVEV (reference sequence). CDR3 coding DNA: TGTGCCAGCAGTAGGGGACCTCTTAACTCTGGAAACACCATATATTTT. This translates into CASSRGPLNSGNTIYF.

This clonotype came up a few times. This sequence joins TRBV6-2 or TRBV6-3 and TRBJ2-2; the D gene is possibly TRBD1 (5 bases). Germline V gene data show CDR1 as MNHEY and CDR2 as SVGEGT. This CDR3 is 14 amino acids long. The V end lost 0 bases, the J end lost 8 bases, and 10 bases lay between the germline ends. The CDR3, as DNA: TGTGCCAGCAGTTACTCGACAAGGGGAGGGGAGCTGTTTTTT. It codes for CASSYSTRGGELFF.

V is TRBV7-2 and J is TRBJ2-1; possibly TRBD2 for D (6 bases). CDR1 is SGHTA, CDR2 FQGNSA, per germline. V lost 1 base and J 2 bases, leaving 12 bases between the germline ends. The CDR3 sequence is 16 residues long. For the CDR3, the DNA is TGTGCCAGCAGCTTAGACCGGGACTGGACCTACAATGAGCAGTTCTTC. Translating it yields CASSLDRDWTYNEQFF.

This clonotype was counted between two and nine times. The V gene is TRBV4-1, the J gene TRBJ2-5; 7 bases are shared with TRBD1. CDR1 MGHRA and CDR2 YSYEKL come from the germline V gene. V was clipped by 2 bases and J by 4 bases; unmatched bases: 1. The CDR3 has 13 amino acids. The CDR3 loop reads CASSQPGGETQYF. The CDR3 nucleotides read TGCGCCAGCAGCCAACCAGGGGGAGAGACCCAGTACTTC.

The sample holds a few counts of this clonotype. J is TRBJ1-2 and V is TRBV20-1; 11 positions match TRBD1. The CDR3 has 15 amino acids. After removal of 0 bases from V and 2 bases from J, the junction contained 2 bases not matched to a gene. Looked up from germline, CDR1 is DFQATT and CDR2 is SNEGSKA (reference sequence). CDR3 nucleotide sequence: TGCAGTGCTAGAGATGGGACAGGGGGAAACTATGGCTACACCTTC. Residues: CSARDGTGGNYGYTF.

DNA for the CDR3: TGTGCCAGCAGCCAAAGCGGGGGGCCATCTTACGAGCAGTACTTC. This gives the protein CASSQSGGPSYEQYF. This sequence joins TRBV6-2 or TRBV6-3 and TRBJ2-7, with 9 bases identical to TRBD2. Germline assignment: CDR1 MNHEY and CDR2 SVGEGT. V lost 6 bases to trimming and J lost 4 bases; unmatched junction nucleotides: 10. CDR3 length: 15 amino acids.

This clonotype was seen ten or more times. The chain carries TRBV11-2 and TRBJ1-1; D is uncertain. V gave up 2 bases and J gave up 4 bases, with 11 bases separating them. Germline CDR1 is SGHAT and CDR2 is FQNNGV. The CDR3 extends over 14 amino acids. The CDR3 bases are TGTGCCAGCAGCTTATTCGGCTATAGCACTGAAGCTTTCTTT. It encodes CASSLFGYSTEAFF.

The chain couples TRBV7-2 to TRBJ2-5, with 10 bases lining up with TRBD2. The length of the CDR3 is 15 residues. The ends lost 4 bases at V and 5 bases at J; junction bases unmatched: 7. Germline lookup yields CDR1 SGHTA and CDR2 FQGNSA. CDR3 amino acids: CASSSSGGLVETQYF. The CDR3 DNA is TGTGCCAGCAGCTCTAGCGGGGGTCTCGTCGAGACCCAGTACTTC.

This clonotype has just a few counts. The chain has TRBV5-6 and TRBJ2-3, with 9 bases identical to TRBD2. Germline CDR1 reads SGHDT; CDR2 reads YYEEEE. The CDR3 is 16 residues long. The V gene end was trimmed by 2 bases and the J gene end by 7 bases; junction bases not matched to a gene: 11. CDR3 DNA sequence: TGTGCCAGCAGCTTTAGCGGGGGCCCTCGGTCGAATACGCAGTATTTT. Its protein is CASSFSGGPRSNTQYF.

The V gene is TRBV7-2, the J gene TRBJ2-5; D might be TRBD2 (5 bases). Germline V gene sequence: CDR1 SGHTA, CDR2 FQGNSA. V was shortened by 1 base and J by 1 base, with 10 bases between the two germline ends. The CDR3 runs to 15 residues. For the CDR3, the DNA is TGTGCCAGCAGCTTAGAGCGGAGCCTCCAAGAGACCCAGTACTTC. Translating it yields CASSLERSLQETQYF. Drawing the rest from reference TRBV7-2 and TRBJ2-5, the complete variable domain is GAGVSQSPSNKVTEKGKDVELRCDPISGHTALYWYRQSLGQGLEFLIYFQGNSAPDKSGLPSDRFSAERTGGSVSTLTIQRTQQEDSAVYLCASSLERSLQETQYFGPGTRLLVL.

The V gene is TRBV7-2, the J gene TRBJ2-5; D ambiguous. With 1 base removed from V and 7 bases from J, the gap between germline ends came to 10 bases. CDR3 length equals 13 residues. Germline V gene data show CDR1 as SGHTA and CDR2 as FQGNSA. The CDR3 DNA sequence: TGTGCCAGCAGCTTAGAATCCGCAGGGACCCAGTACTTC. It specifies CASSLESAGTQYF.

This clonotype was seen a few times. V usage is TRBV5-1 and J usage is TRBJ2-7; TRBD2 agrees at 10 bases. Germline lookup yields CDR1 SGHRS and CDR2 YFSETQ. V was clipped by 4 bases and J by 6 bases; unmatched bases: 7. The CDR3 extends over 14 amino acids. The chain's CDR3 is CASSLIAGGGEQYF. In DNA form, the CDR3 reads TGCGCCAGCAGCCTTATAGCGGGAGGTGGCGAGCAGTACTTC.